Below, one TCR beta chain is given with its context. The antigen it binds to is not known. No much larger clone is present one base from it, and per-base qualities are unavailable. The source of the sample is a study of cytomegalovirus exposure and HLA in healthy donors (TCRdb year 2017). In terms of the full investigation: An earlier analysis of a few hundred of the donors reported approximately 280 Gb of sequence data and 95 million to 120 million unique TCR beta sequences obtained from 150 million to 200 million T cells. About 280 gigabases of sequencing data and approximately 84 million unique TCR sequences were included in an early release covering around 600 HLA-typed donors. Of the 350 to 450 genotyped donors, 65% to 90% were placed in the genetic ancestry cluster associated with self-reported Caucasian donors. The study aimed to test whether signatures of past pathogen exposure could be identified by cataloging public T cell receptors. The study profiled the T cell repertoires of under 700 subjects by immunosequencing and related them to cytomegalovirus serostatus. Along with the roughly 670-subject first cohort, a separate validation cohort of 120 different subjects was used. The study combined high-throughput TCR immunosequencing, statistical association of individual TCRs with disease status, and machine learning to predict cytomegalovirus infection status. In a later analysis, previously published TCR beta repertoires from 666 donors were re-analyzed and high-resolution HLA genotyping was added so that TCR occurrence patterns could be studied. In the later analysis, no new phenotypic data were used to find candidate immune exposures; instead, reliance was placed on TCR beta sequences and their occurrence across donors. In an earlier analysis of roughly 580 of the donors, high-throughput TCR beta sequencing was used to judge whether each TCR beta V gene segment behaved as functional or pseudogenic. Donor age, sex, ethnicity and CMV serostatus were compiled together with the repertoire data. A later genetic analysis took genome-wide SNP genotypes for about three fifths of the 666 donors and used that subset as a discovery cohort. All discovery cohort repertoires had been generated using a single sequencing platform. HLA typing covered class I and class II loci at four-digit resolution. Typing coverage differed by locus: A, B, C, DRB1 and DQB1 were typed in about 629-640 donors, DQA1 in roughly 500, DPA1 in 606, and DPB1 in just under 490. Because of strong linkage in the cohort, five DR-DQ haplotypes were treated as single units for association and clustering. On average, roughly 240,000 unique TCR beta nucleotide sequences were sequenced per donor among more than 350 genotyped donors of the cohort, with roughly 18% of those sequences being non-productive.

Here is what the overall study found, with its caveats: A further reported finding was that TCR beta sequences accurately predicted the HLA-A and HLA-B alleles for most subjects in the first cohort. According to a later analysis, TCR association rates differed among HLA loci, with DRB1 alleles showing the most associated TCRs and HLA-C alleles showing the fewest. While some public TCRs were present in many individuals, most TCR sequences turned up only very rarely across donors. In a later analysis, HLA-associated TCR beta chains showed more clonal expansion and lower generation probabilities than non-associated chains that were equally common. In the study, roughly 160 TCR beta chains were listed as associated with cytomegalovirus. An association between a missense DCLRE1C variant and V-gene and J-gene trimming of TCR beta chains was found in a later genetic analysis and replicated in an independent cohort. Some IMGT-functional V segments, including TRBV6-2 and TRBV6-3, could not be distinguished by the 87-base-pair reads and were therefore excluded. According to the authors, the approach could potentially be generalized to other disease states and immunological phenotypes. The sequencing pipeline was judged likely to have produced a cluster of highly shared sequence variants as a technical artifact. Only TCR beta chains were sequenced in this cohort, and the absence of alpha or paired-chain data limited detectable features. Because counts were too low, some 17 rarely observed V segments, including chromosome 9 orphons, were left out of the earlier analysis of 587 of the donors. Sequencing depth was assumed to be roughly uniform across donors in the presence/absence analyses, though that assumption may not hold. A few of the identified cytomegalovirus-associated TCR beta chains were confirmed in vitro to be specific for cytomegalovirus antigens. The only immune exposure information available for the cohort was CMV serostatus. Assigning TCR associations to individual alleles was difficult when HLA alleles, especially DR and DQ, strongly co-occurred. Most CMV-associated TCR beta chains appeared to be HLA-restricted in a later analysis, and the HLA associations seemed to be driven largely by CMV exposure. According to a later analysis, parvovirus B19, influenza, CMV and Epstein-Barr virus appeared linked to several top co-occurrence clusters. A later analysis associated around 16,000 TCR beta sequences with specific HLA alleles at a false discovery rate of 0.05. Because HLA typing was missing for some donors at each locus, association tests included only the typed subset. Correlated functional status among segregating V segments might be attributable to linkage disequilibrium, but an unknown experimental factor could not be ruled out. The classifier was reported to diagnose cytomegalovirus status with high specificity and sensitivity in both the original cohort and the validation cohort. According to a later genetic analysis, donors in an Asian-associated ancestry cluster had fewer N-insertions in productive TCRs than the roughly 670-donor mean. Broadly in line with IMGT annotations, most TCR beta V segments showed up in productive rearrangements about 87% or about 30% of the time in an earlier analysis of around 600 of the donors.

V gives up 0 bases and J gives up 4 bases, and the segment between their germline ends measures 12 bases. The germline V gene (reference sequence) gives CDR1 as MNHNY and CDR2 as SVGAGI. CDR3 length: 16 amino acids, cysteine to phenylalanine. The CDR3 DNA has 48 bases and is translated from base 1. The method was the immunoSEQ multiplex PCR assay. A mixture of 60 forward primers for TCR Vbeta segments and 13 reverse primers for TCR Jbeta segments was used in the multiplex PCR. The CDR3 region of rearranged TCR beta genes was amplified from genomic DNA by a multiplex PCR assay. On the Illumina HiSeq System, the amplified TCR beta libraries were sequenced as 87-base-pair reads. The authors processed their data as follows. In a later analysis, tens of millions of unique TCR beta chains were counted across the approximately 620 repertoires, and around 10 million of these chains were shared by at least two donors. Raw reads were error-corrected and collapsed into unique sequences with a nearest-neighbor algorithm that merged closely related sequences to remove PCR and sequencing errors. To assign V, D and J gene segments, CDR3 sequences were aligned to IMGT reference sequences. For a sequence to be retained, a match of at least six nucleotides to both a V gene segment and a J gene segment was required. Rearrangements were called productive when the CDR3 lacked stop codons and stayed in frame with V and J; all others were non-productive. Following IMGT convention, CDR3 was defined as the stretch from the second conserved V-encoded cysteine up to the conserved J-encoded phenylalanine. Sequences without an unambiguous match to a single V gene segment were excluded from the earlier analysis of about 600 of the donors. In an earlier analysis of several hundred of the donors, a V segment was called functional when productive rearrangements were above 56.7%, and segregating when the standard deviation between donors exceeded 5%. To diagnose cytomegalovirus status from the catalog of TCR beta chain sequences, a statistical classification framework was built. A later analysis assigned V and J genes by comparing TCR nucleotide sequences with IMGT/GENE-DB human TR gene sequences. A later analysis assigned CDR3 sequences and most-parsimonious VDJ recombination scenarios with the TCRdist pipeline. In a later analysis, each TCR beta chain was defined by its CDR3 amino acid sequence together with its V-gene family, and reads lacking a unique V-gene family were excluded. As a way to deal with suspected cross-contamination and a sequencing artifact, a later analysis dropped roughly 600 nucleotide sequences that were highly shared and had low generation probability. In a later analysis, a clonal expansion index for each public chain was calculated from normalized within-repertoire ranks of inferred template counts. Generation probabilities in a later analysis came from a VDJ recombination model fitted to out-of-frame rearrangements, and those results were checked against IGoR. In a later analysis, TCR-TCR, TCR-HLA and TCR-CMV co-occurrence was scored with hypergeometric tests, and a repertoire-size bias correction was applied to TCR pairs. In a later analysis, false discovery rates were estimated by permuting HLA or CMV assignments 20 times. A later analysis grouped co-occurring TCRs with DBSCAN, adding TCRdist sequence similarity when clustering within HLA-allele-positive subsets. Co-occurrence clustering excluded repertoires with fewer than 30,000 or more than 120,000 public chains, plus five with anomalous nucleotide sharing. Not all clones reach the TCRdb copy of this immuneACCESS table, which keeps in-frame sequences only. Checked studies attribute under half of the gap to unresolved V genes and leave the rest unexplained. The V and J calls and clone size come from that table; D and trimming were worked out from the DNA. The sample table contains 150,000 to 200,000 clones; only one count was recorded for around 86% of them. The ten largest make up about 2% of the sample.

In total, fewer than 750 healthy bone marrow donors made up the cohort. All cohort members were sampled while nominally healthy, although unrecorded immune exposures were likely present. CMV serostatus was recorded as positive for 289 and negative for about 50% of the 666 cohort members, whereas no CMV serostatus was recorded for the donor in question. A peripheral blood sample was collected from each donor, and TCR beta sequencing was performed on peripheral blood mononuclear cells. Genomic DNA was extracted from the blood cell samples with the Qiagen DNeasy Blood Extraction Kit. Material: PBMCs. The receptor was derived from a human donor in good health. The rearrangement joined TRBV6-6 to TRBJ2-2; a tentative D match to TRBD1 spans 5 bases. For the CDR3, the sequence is CASSYSPGPSTGELFF. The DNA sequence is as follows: TGTGCCAGCAGTTACTCGCCAGGGCCCAGCACCGGGGAGCTGTTTTTT.